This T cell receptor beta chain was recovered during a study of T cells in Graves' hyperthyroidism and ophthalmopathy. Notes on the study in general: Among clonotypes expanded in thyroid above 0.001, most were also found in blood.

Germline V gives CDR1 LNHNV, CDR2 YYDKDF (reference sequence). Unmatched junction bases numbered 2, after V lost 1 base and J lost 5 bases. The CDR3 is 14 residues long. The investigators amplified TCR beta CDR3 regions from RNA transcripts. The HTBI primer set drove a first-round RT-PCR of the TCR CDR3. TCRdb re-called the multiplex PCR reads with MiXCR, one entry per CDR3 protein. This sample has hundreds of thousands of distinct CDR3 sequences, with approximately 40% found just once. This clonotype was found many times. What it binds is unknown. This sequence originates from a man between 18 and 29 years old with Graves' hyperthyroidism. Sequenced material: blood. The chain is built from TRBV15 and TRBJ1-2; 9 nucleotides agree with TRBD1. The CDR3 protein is CATSRVGTGYGYTF. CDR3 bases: TGTGCCACCAGCAGAGTCGGGACAGGGTATGGCTACACCTTC. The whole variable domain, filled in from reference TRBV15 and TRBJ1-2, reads DAMVIQNPRYQVTQFGKPVTLSCSQTLNHNVMYWYQQKSSQAPKLLFHYYDKDFNNEADTPDNFQSRRPNTSFCFLDIRSPGLGDTAMYLCATSRVGTGYGYTFGSGTRLTVV.